One T cell receptor beta chain is described in this entry. Its antigen remains unknown. The entry originates in a study of shared clonotypes between healthy human individuals. Whole-study results and caveats: Across subsets, estimated richness was generally greater for naive than for memory populations.

Authors' methods: Junction-only immunoSEQ data arrived without quality scores, meaning filtering differed. Only in-frame clones appear in the TCRdb table, and some are missing; sequencing was by immunoSEQ multiplex PCR. V and J calls and clone size are copied from that table; D and trimming were computed from the DNA. Here the sample spans millions of clones, roughly 95% being singletons. Germline V gene lookup returns CDR1 MNHEY and CDR2 SMNVEV (reference sequence). CDR3 length: 13 residues. V lost 6 bases and J lost 4; bases outside the gene matches: 3. Sequencing was carried out using naive CD4+ T cells sorted from blood. Subset here: CD45RA+ positively selected. The rearrangement links TRBV27 to TRBJ1-1, with TRBD1 identical over 9 bases. The sequence derives from a young man in good health. The CDR3 nucleotides are TGTGCCAGCAGACAGACAGGGGGCACTGAAGCTTTCTTT. Translation: CASRQTGGTEAFF.